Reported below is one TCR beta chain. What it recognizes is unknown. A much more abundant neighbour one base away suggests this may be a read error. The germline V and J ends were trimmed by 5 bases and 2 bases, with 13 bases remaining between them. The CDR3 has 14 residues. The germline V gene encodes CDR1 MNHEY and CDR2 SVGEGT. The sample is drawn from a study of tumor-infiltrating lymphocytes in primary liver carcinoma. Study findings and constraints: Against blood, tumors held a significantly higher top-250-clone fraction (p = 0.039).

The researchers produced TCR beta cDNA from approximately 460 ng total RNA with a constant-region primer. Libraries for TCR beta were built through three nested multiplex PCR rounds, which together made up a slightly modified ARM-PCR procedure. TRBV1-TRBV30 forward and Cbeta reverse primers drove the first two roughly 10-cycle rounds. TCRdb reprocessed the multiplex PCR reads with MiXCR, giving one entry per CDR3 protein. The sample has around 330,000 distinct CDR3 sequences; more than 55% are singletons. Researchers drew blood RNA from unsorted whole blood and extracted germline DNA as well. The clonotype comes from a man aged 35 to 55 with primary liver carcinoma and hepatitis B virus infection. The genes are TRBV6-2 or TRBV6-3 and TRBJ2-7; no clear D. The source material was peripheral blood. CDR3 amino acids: CASSQRTEPYEQYF. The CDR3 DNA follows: TGTGCCAGCAGTCAAAGGACGGAGCCCTACGAGCAGTACTTC.